Below are 9 T cell receptor beta chains sequenced from a single sample in a study of tumor-infiltrating lymphocytes in localized non-small cell lung cancer. Clones were read by immunoSEQ multiplex PCR, and TCRdb kept only the in-frame ones, dropping some. The sample holds 9,500 to 10,000 clones, around 70% seen once. The sequenced sample was lung tumor tissue. The receptors were sampled from a human donor with non-small cell lung cancer.

The V and J genes are TRBV19 and TRBJ2-2; 8 bases agree with TRBD1. V lost 5 bases and J lost 5; bases outside the gene matches: 7. From germline, CDR1 is LNHDA and CDR2 SQIVND (reference sequence). The length of the CDR3 is 15 residues. In DNA form, the CDR3 reads TGTGCCAGTAGTCGGACAGGGCCAGGGACCGGGGAGCTGTTTTTT. The encoded protein is CASSRTGPGTGELFF.

This chain connects TRBV6-1 to TRBJ1-1; D remains unclear. V lost 4 bases, J lost 5 bases, and 11 bases lay in between. The CDR3 runs 13 residues. Germline V lookup: CDR1 MNHNS, CDR2 SASEGT. The CDR3 reads CASSVWGLTEAFF. The CDR3 coding sequence is TGTGCCAGCAGTGTCTGGGGATTGACTGAAGCTTTCTTT.

The V and J genes are TRBV19 and TRBJ2-2; TRBD2 agrees at 10 bases. Germline CDR1 and CDR2: LNHDA and SQIVND (reference sequence). V shed 4 bases and J 0 bases; nucleotides not matched to a gene: 2. The CDR3 is 16 residues long. The CDR3 spells CASSTSGGTNTGELFF. The CDR3 coding sequence is TGTGCCAGTAGTACTAGCGGGGGCACGAACACCGGGGAGCTGTTTTTT.

The CDR3 DNA sequence: TGTGCCAGCAGCTTATTGGGTCGGGGGGCTCGCCAAGAGACCCAGTACTTC. As protein: CASSLLGRGARQETQYF. This chain connects TRBV5-6 to TRBJ2-5, with D perhaps matching TRBD2 (7 bases). Germline assignment: CDR1 SGHDT and CDR2 YYEEEE. With 2 bases removed from V and 1 base from J, the gap between germline ends came to 18 bases. The CDR3 extends over 17 amino acids.

This chain uses TRBV18 with TRBJ2-3; 8 nucleotides match TRBD2. The CDR3 sequence is 15 residues long. The V segment lost 3 bases and the J segment 1 base; nucleotides outside the gene matches: 3. The germline CDR1 and CDR2 sequences are KGHSH and LQKENI. The CDR3 bases are TGTGCCAGCTCACCGCTTAGCGGGGGCACAGATACGCAGTATTTT. Translation: CASSPLSGGTDTQYF.

The DNA of the CDR3 is TGCGCCAGCGGCCCAAACCCTCAAGAGACCCAGTACTTC. Its protein is CASGPNPQETQYF. The V and J genes are TRBV5-1 and TRBJ2-5; D gene ambiguous. Germline-derived CDR1 and CDR2 are SGHRS and YFSETQ. The V gene lost 7 bases and the J gene lost 2 bases, with 12 bases spanning the gap. This CDR3 has 13 residues.

The chain joins TRBV6-5 to TRBJ1-3; TRBD1 is a possible D gene (5 bases). Germline CDR1 and CDR2: MNHEY and SVGAGI. The CDR3 is made up of 15 amino acids. V was clipped by 0 bases and J by 6 bases, with 12 bases between them. DNA of the CDR3: TGTGCCAGCAGTTACTCTTGGGACTCAGTAAACACCATATATTTT. Residues: CASSYSWDSVNTIYF.

The gene calls are TRBV28 and TRBJ1-4, with TRBD1 matching over 7 bases. Germline V gene sequence: CDR1 MDHEN, CDR2 SYDVKM. The CDR3 spans 15 residues. V was clipped by 7 bases and J by 5 bases; unmatched bases: 10. The DNA of the CDR3 is TGTGCCAGCATCCATGGACAGGAGAAGAATGAAAAACTGTTTTTT. It codes for CASIHGQEKNEKLFF.

CDR3 sequence (DNA): TGTGCCAGCATTGCGAGGGGCGGCTCCTACGAGCAGTACTTC. Residues: CASIARGGSYEQYF. The chain combines TRBV25-1 with TRBJ2-7; either TRBD1 or TRBD2 may fit D (5 bases each). The CDR3 loop spans 14 amino acids. Deletions cut 7 bases from V and 0 bases from J, with 13 bases between. Germline V gene sequence: CDR1 MGHDK, CDR2 SYGVNS.